The 16 T cell receptor beta chains reported below all come from one sample, sequenced in a study of blood T cell repertoires in COVID-19. Clones were sequenced by immunoSEQ multiplex PCR, and TCRdb holds only the in-frame ones, with some missing. Of approximately 100,000 clones listed, around 85% are singletons. Sequences were obtained from peripheral blood. These receptors were collected from an elderly man with acute or convalescent COVID-19.

Only a few counts were recorded for this clone. The chain employs TRBV3-1 (or the pseudogene TRBV3-2) and TRBJ2-7, with D hard to call. Trimming removed 0 bases from V and 1 base from J, with 13 bases in between. Per germline, CDR1 LGHDT and CDR2 YNNKEL (reference sequence). The CDR3 length is 16 residues. The CDR3 bases are TGTGCCAGCAGCCAAGATATAGCCTTGGTATCCTACGAGCAGTACTTC. It yields the protein CASSQDIALVSYEQYF.

The genes are TRBV27 and TRBJ2-7; 9 bases line up with TRBD1. Germline loops: CDR1 MNHEY, CDR2 SMNVEV (reference sequence). V trimming: 5 bases; J trimming: 6 bases; junction bases outside the gene matches: 14. This CDR3 spans 16 amino acids. CDR3 DNA sequence: TGTGCCAGCAGTACACCCAGTCCCGGGACAGGGACCGAGCAGTACTTC. Amino acids: CASSTPSPGTGTEQYF.

This chain links TRBV23-1 with TRBJ1-5; unclear D gene. TRBV23-1 is labeled an ORF, and its function is uncertain. The CDR3 runs to 16 residues. Trimming took off 2 bases at V and 1 base at J, with 12 bases between the two ends. The CDR3 loop reads CASSQAPGWSNQPQHF. DNA of the CDR3: TGCGCCAGCAGTCAAGCTCCGGGATGGAGCAATCAGCCCCAGCATTTT.

The chain uses TRBV19 and TRBJ1-4; tentatively, D is TRBD1 (6 bases). Germline V gene sequence: CDR1 LNHDA, CDR2 SQIVND (reference sequence). The CDR3 is 12 amino acids. Trimming stripped 6 bases from V and 8 bases from J, with 10 bases between. The CDR3 nucleotides are TGTGCCAGTAGGAGGACAGAAGAAAAACTGTTTTTT. Translating it yields CASRRTEEKLFF.

This sequence joins TRBV27 and TRBJ2-1; 9 positions agree with TRBD2. This CDR3 is 14 amino acids long. V lost 3 bases and J lost 7; bases outside the gene matches: 4. Germline V gene sequence: CDR1 MNHEY, CDR2 SMNVEV (reference sequence). The CDR3 DNA reads as TGTGCCAGCAGTTTGGGGACTAGCAGAAATGAGCAGTTCTTC. Its protein product is CASSLGTSRNEQFF.

The chain links TRBV6-1 to TRBJ2-3, with D perhaps TRBD1 (5 bases). There are 15 residues in the CDR3. Germline V gene sequence: CDR1 MNHNS, CDR2 SASEGT. V was cut by 3 bases and J by 0 bases, with 10 bases left in between. The CDR3 spells CASSDLGASTDTQYF. The DNA for the CDR3 is TGTGCCAGCAGTGATTTAGGGGCTAGCACAGATACGCAGTATTTT.

V and J are TRBV30 and TRBJ1-3; TRBD1 aligns across 8 bases. V lost 0 bases to trimming and J lost 8 bases; unmatched junction nucleotides: 9. This CDR3 contains 15 residues. CDR1 and CDR2 from the germline V gene are GTSNPN and SVGIG (reference sequence). The CDR3 DNA follows: TGTGCCTGGAGTGTACAAAAGGACAGGGCGGACACCATATATTTT. Translation: CAWSVQKDRADTIYF.

This chain connects TRBV27 to TRBJ1-1; 7 positions match TRBD1. The CDR3 is made up of 16 amino acids. Germline lookup yields CDR1 MNHEY and CDR2 SMNVEV (reference sequence). V dropped 6 bases and J dropped 1; count of bases not matched to a gene: 11. CDR3 loop: CASRSIDTGENTEAFF. In DNA, the CDR3 is TGTGCCAGCAGGTCCATAGATACAGGGGAGAACACTGAAGCTTTCTTT.

The rearrangement uses TRBV19 and TRBJ2-5; D may be TRBD1 (7 bases). The V and J ends lost 7 bases and 4 bases respectively, with 16 bases between them. CDR1 and CDR2 (germline): LNHDA, SQIVND (reference sequence). The CDR3 spans 14 residues. CDR3: CASNPGGNRETQYF. CDR3 nucleotide sequence: TGTGCCAGTAATCCAGGGGGGAACCGAGAGACCCAGTACTTC.

The chain recombines TRBV2 with TRBJ1-1; 8 nucleotides match TRBD1. CDR1 is SNHLY, CDR2 FYNNEI, per germline. The CDR3 is made up of 15 amino acids. Trimming took 6 bases from V and 1 from J; bases not matched to a gene: 7. The DNA for the CDR3 is TGTGCCAGCAGAAACAGGGGGTGGGCGAACACTGAAGCTTTCTTT. This sequence encodes CASRNRGWANTEAFF.

The gene calls are TRBV27 and TRBJ2-1; 11 positions match TRBD2. J lost 3 bases, V lost 6 bases, and 4 bases had no gene match. Germline V gene sequence: CDR1 MNHEY, CDR2 SMNVEV (reference sequence). The CDR3 is made up of 15 amino acids. CDR3 coding DNA: TGTGCCAGCAGCCAGGGACTAGCGGACTACAATGAGCAGTTCTTC. Translation: CASSQGLADYNEQFF.

Written as DNA, the CDR3 is TGTGCCAGCAAAAGACCAGGGACAGGGGATTTCGATGAGCAGTTCTTC. It translates to CASKRPGTGDFDEQFF. The rearrangement links TRBV25-1 to TRBJ2-1; 10 bases are a match to TRBD1. In germline, CDR1 is MGHDK, CDR2 SYGVNS. V shed 7 bases, J shed 8 bases, and the junction held 14 bases outside the gene matches. This CDR3 region has 16 residues.

At least ten counts were recorded for this clone. The chain combines TRBV7-2 with TRBJ1-6, with a weak D call TRBD1 (6 bases). V dropped 1 base and J dropped 6 bases, with 10 bases sitting between them. There are 15 residues in the CDR3. CDR1 SGHTA and CDR2 FQGNSA come from the germline V gene. In nucleotides, the CDR3 is TGTGCCAGCAGCTTAGATCGGACAGCTAATTCACCCCTCCACTTT. As protein: CASSLDRTANSPLHF.

The genes are TRBV5-1 and TRBJ2-7, with TRBD2 identical over 9 bases. J lost 5 bases, V lost 0 bases, and 6 bases had no gene match. CDR1 is SGHRS and CDR2 is YFSETQ in the germline V gene. The CDR3 has 15 amino acids. CDR3 amino acids: CASSLVVAGDNEQYF. The DNA of the CDR3 is TGCGCCAGCAGCTTGGTGGTAGCGGGGGACAACGAGCAGTACTTC.

This clone was observed once. The J gene is TRBJ1-4, the V gene TRBV7-9; D is undetermined. This CDR3 is 16 amino acids long. Trimming cost V 0 bases and J 8 bases, with 16 bases left between them. Germline CDR1 SEHNR, CDR2 FQNEAQ (reference sequence). In DNA form, the CDR3 reads TGTGCCAGCAGCTTAGCGCAAGACCCCTGGAGAGAAAAACTGTTTTTT. Protein sequence: CASSLAQDPWREKLFF.

The V gene is TRBV19, the J gene TRBJ2-7; TRBD1 matches 12 bases. V lost 4 bases and J lost 4; bases outside the gene matches: 5. The CDR3 has 15 residues. Germline CDR1 and CDR2: LNHDA and SQIVND (reference sequence). The DNA of the CDR3 is TGTGCCAGTAGTACGGGGACAGGGGGCGTTTACGAGCAGTACTTC. Residues: CASSTGTGGVYEQYF.